This T cell receptor beta chain was recorded in a study of blood T cell repertoires in COVID-19 (TCRdb year 2020). A note on the overall study: Collaborator samples came from the United States, Italy and Spain and covered acute and convalescent phases of COVID-19. The samples were drawn from two sources: the first 160 participants of the ongoing ImmuneRACE study, and 1,000 to 1,500 subjects contributed by 6 global collaborators. Nearly every sample came with metadata listing a de-identified subject ID, COVID-19 status, age in years and sex. The repertoires were made available in a free public database intended to serve as a resource for research on the immune response to SARS-CoV-2. The prospective study material was composed of cDNA or gDNA derived from T cells, B-cell-depleted T cells, or PBMCs. The dataset comprised deeply sampled blood TCRbeta repertoires from subjects exposed to, actively infected with, or recovered from COVID-19. Where available, HLA class I and class II types were obtained from metadata supplied by the sample provider rather than from assay-based typing. What the research found in general, with its limitations: How much clinical and demographic metadata was included differed by source and by participant, and the metadata was provided uncurated.

For this clone: The antigen this receptor binds is unknown. Base qualities are missing; no much larger clone stands one base away.

One collaborating source in Seattle enrolled patients while the patients were actively infected and followed the patients over time throughout the course of disease. Whole blood was collected in K2EDTA tubes by collaborating institutions according to the institutions' own protocols. For TCRbeta analysis, collaborators shipped samples as frozen whole blood, isolated PBMCs, or DNA extracted from either of those sample types. V gives up 4 bases and J gives up 5 bases, and the segment between their germline ends measures 11 bases. Including cysteine and phenylalanine, the CDR3 has 13 amino acids. Solely the CDR3 DNA is kept, with 39 bases framed from the first base. CDR1 and CDR2, looked up from the germline V gene (reference sequence), are LGHDT and YNNKEL. TCRbeta CDR3 regions were amplified from genomic DNA using the immunoSEQ Assay, a bias-controlled multiplex PCR. The published analysis was carried out like this. Within the assay, amplification of reference gene primers was used to estimate how many nucleated cells each sample contained. Sequence reads were collapsed and filtered to measure the absolute abundance of every unique TCRbeta CDR3 rearrangement. For each sample, productive Simpson clonality was calculated by taking the square root of Simpson's diversity index across productive rearrangements. TCRdb retrieved this table from immuneACCESS and kept in-frame rearrangements only. Not all clones are present; in checked studies, unresolved V genes account for under half, and no reason is known for the remainder. That table supplies the V and J calls and clone size; D and trimming were determined from the DNA. The sample table holds about 160,000 clones, of which around nine tenths were seen once. The top ten constitute 10% to 13% of the sample.

The sample comprised peripheral blood. The rearranged segments are TRBV3-1 (or the pseudogene TRBV3-2) and TRBJ1-1, with no D gene named confidently. This receptor was obtained from a woman between 65 and 79 years old with COVID-19, enrolled during active disease. The CDR3 protein is CASSPLGRTEAFF. The nucleotides read TGTGCCAGCAGCCCCCTAGGAAGGACTGAAGCTTTCTTT.